These 23 T cell receptor beta chains were sequenced from one sample in a study of CD4 T cells in relation to SARS-CoV-2 and coronaviruses. Unexposed donor CD4+ T cells date from about 2011-2018, before the COVID-19 pandemic. Isolation of CD4+ T cells took place after about eleven days in culture. Repertoires were generated with immunoSEQ multiplex PCR, while TCRdb's copy carries only in-frame clones and drops some. The sample shows about 26,000 clones, roughly four fifths of them seen only once. These receptors lack a known antigen. Sequenced input: CD4+ T cells from PBMCs, cultured in vitro. These receptors all stem from a human donor in good health.

The chain uses TRBV5-1 and TRBJ1-3; D uncertain. CDR1 is SGHRS, CDR2 YFSETQ, per germline. Trimming shortened V by 0 bases and J by 1 base, and 5 bases separated the two germline ends. The CDR3 runs to 14 residues. CDR3 coding DNA: TGCGCCAGCAGCTTGGAAGGGTCTGGAAACACCATATATTTT. This codes for CASSLEGSGNTIYF.

The CDR3 protein is CASSPPLAGGGGYEQYF. CDR3 coding DNA: TGTGCCAGCAGCCCCCCTCTCGCGGGAGGGGGTGGCTACGAGCAGTACTTC. The V gene is TRBV4-2, the J gene TRBJ2-7; the match to TRBD2 covers 9 bases. The CDR3 length is 17 residues. CDR1 LGHNA and CDR2 YNFKEQ come from the germline V gene. After removal of 4 bases from V and 3 bases from J, the junction contained 13 bases not matched to a gene.

The chain employs TRBV11-2 and TRBJ2-1; the match to TRBD2 covers 8 bases. Germline V gene sequence: CDR1 SGHAT, CDR2 FQNNGV. The J segment lost 6 bases and the V segment lost 2 bases, leaving 3 bases of the junction unmatched. The CDR3 runs to 14 residues. Here the CDR3 reads CASSLQLAVNEQFF. CDR3 nucleotide sequence: TGTGCCAGCAGCTTACAACTAGCGGTCAATGAGCAGTTCTTC.

The J gene is TRBJ1-4, the V gene TRBV7-9, with TRBD1 matching 7 bases. The CDR3 loop spans 15 amino acids. Germline CDR1 and CDR2: SEHNR and FQNEAQ (reference sequence). The V gene end was trimmed by 6 bases and the J gene end by 5 bases; junction bases not matched to a gene: 9. The CDR3 is CASRRGQVINEKLFF. CDR3 DNA sequence: TGTGCCAGCAGACGTGGACAGGTGATAAATGAAAAACTGTTTTTT.

The rearrangement joins TRBV3-1 (or the pseudogene TRBV3-2) to TRBJ2-7, with 8 positions matching TRBD2. The CDR3 has 15 residues. Germline lookup yields CDR1 LGHDT and CDR2 YNNKEL (reference sequence). With V trimmed by 4 bases and J by 5 bases, 10 bases remained unmatched. The CDR3 nucleotides are TGTGCCAGCAGCCGACTGGGACTAGAATCCGACGAGCAGTACTTC. It specifies CASSRLGLESDEQYF.

The rearrangement links TRBV7-2 to TRBJ2-7, with 10 bases that match TRBD2. Looked up from germline, CDR1 is SGHTA and CDR2 is FQGNSA. The CDR3 runs 13 residues. With V trimmed by 1 base and J by 11 bases, 5 bases remained unmatched. CDR3 DNA sequence: TGTGCCAGCAGCTTAGGTCTAGCGGGAGATAAGTACTTC. It encodes CASSLGLAGDKYF. Based on the CDR3 plus reference TRBV7-2 and TRBJ2-7, the full variable domain is GAGVSQSPSNKVTEKGKDVELRCDPISGHTALYWYRQSLGQGLEFLIYFQGNSAPDKSGLPSDRFSAERTGGSVSTLTIQRTQQEDSAVYLCASSLGLAGDKYFGPGTRLTVT.

V usage is TRBV19 and J usage is TRBJ2-5, with D uncertain. V lost 1 base and J lost 6, with 12 bases in between. The CDR3 spans 14 residues. Germline CDR1 reads LNHDA; CDR2 reads SQIVND (reference sequence). The CDR3 coding sequence is TGTGCCAGTAGTATAGCAGTGAGTCTGCAGACCCAGTACTTC. The encoded protein is CASSIAVSLQTQYF.

DNA for the CDR3: TGTGCCAGCAGTGCCACGGGACTAGTCATCTACGAGCAGTACTTC. Encoded protein: CASSATGLVIYEQYF. The chain links TRBV6-6 to TRBJ2-7, with TRBD2 matching over 8 bases. The V gene's germline CDR1 is MNHNY and CDR2 SVGAGI (reference sequence). There are 15 residues in the CDR3. Trimming cost V 5 bases and J 3 bases; bases outside gene matches: 9.

This clone was counted between two and nine times. The rearrangement links TRBV7-2 to TRBJ2-5, with D hard to call. The CDR3 contains 13 residues. Germline V gives CDR1 SGHTA, CDR2 FQGNSA. Trimming stripped 5 bases from V and 2 bases from J, with 9 bases between. The CDR3 loop reads CASSPDVQETQYF. The DNA of the CDR3 is TGTGCCAGCAGCCCAGACGTACAAGAGACCCAGTACTTC.

The J gene is TRBJ2-7, the V gene TRBV2; D perhaps matches TRBD1 (5 bases). V was trimmed by 5 bases and J by 9 bases, leaving 14 bases between them. Germline V gene lookup returns CDR1 SNHLY and CDR2 FYNNEI. CDR3 length equals 12 residues. DNA for the CDR3: TGTGCCAGCAGTAACGGACACCAGGCGCAGTACTTC. Translating it yields CASSNGHQAQYF.

The rearrangement joins TRBV2 to TRBJ1-1; D is ambiguous. This CDR3 spans 13 amino acids. Deletions cut 11 bases from V and 6 bases from J, with 19 bases between. Germline CDR1 SNHLY, CDR2 FYNNEI. CDR3 sequence: CAGRAEGGAEAFF. DNA for the CDR3: TGTGCCGGGCGGGCCGAGGGCGGCGCTGAAGCTTTCTTT.

This sequence joins TRBV7-9 and TRBJ2-6; D is possibly TRBD1 (6 bases). The CDR3 contains 16 residues. V lost 6 bases and J 1 base, leaving 13 bases between the germline ends. CDR1 SEHNR and CDR2 FQNEAQ come from the germline V gene (reference sequence). The chain's CDR3 is CASRDRIYSGANVLTF. The CDR3 bases are TGTGCCAGCAGGGACAGAATTTATTCTGGGGCCAACGTCCTGACTTTC.

The gene calls are TRBV6-5 and TRBJ1-2, with D possibly matching TRBD1 (6 bases). The germline V gene encodes CDR1 MNHEY and CDR2 SVGAGI. The CDR3 is made up of 14 amino acids. V was pared by 2 bases and J by 8 bases, with 15 bases between. CDR3 amino acids: CASSYDTGNRGYTF. CDR3 coding DNA: TGTGCCAGCAGTTACGACACAGGGAATCGGGGCTACACCTTC.

V gene TRBV27 combines with J gene TRBJ1-6; no definite D call. CDR1 and CDR2 (germline): MNHEY, SMNVEV (reference sequence). The CDR3 loop spans 13 amino acids. The germline V and J ends were trimmed by 7 bases and 5 bases, with 9 bases remaining between them. The CDR3 DNA is TGTGCCAGCAAATTTCTAAATAATTCACCCCTCCACTTT. Translated, it gives CASKFLNNSPLHF.

The V call is TRBV4-1, the J call TRBJ2-7; D is undetermined. Trimming took off 4 bases at V and 0 bases at J, with 10 bases between the two ends. Germline V gene lookup returns CDR1 MGHRA and CDR2 YSYEKL. This CDR3 spans 14 amino acids. This CDR3 reads CASSRTDLSYEQYF. The CDR3, as DNA: TGCGCCAGCAGCCGCACAGACCTCTCCTACGAGCAGTACTTC.

This chain connects TRBV5-1 to TRBJ2-3; 7 bases agree with TRBD1. This CDR3 comprises 15 residues. Germline CDR1 reads SGHRS; CDR2 reads YFSETQ. Trimming at V came to 4 bases and at J to 0 bases, leaving 5 bases not matched to a gene. CDR3: CASSLGTDSTDTQYF. The DNA for the CDR3 is TGCGCCAGCAGCCTCGGGACAGATAGCACAGATACGCAGTATTTT.

J is TRBJ1-2 and V is TRBV5-4; no definite D call. This CDR3 is 15 amino acids long. CDR1 and CDR2 from the germline V gene are SGHNT and YYREEE (reference sequence). V lost 0 bases and J lost 4, with 13 bases in between. The CDR3 coding sequence is TGTGCCAGCAGCTTGGAAGCCGGACGAGGCTATGGCTACACCTTC. Amino acids: CASSLEAGRGYGYTF.

V is TRBV28 and J is TRBJ1-3; TRBD1 aligns across 7 bases. Losses at the gene ends were 3 bases for V and 3 bases for J; bases not matched to a gene: 5. Germline CDR1 MDHEN, CDR2 SYDVKM. This CDR3 has 15 amino acids. CDR3 protein: CASSLIDRVGNTIYF. DNA of the CDR3: TGTGCCAGCAGTTTGATAGACAGGGTTGGAAACACCATATATTTT.

The chain uses TRBV6-4 and TRBJ2-2; D ambiguous. In germline, CDR1 is MRHNA, CDR2 SNTAGT. Trimming removed 6 bases from V and 0 bases from J, with 8 bases in between. The CDR3 is 14 residues long. CDR3 loop: CASRGRANTGELFF. CDR3 in DNA: TGTGCCAGCAGAGGACGGGCGAACACCGGGGAGCTGTTTTTT.

The gene calls are TRBV4-1 and TRBJ1-1; 10 nucleotides match TRBD1. Trimming removed 0 bases from V and 1 base from J; junction bases left unmatched: 11. Looked up from germline, CDR1 is MGHRA and CDR2 is YSYEKL. The CDR3 consists of 19 residues. CDR3 sequence reads: CASSQERQGASWGNTEAFF. CDR3 DNA: TGCGCCAGCAGCCAAGAACGACAGGGGGCCTCTTGGGGGAACACTGAAGCTTTCTTT.

This clone showed up just once. CDR3 bases: TGCGCCAGCAGCTTCCAGGGACTAGCGGAAGAGACCCAGTACTTC. Translating gives CASSFQGLAEETQYF. V usage is TRBV5-1 and J usage is TRBJ2-5, with TRBD2 identical over 11 bases. This CDR3 spans 15 amino acids. Germline-derived CDR1 and CDR2 are SGHRS and YFSETQ. Trimming at V came to 2 bases and at J to 3 bases, leaving 3 bases not matched to a gene. Using reference TRBV5-1 and TRBJ2-5 for the parts outside the CDR3, the full variable domain is KAGVTQTPRYLIKTRGQQVTLSCSPISGHRSVSWYQQTPGQGLQFLFEYFSETQRNKGNFPGRFSGRQFSNSRSEMNVSTLELGDSALYLCASSFQGLAEETQYFGPGTRLLVL.

The V call is TRBV7-9, the J call TRBJ2-5; possible D gene TRBD1, 6 bases. Deletions cut 1 base from V and 5 bases from J, with 11 bases between. From germline, CDR1 is SEHNR and CDR2 FQNEAQ (reference sequence). This CDR3 spans 14 amino acids. The CDR3 protein is CASSLGSGEETQYF. The CDR3 coding sequence is TGTGCCAGCAGCTTAGGGTCAGGGGAGGAGACCCAGTACTTC.

This chain uses TRBV11-2 with TRBJ1-3; TRBD1 might be the D (5 bases). V lost 4 bases, J lost 0 bases, and 13 bases lay in between. Germline lookup yields CDR1 SGHAT and CDR2 FQNNGV. CDR3 length equals 16 residues. The DNA of the CDR3 is TGTGCCAGCAGCTCTCGGGACGGCCGCTCTGGAAACACCATATATTTT. Translated: CASSSRDGRSGNTIYF.